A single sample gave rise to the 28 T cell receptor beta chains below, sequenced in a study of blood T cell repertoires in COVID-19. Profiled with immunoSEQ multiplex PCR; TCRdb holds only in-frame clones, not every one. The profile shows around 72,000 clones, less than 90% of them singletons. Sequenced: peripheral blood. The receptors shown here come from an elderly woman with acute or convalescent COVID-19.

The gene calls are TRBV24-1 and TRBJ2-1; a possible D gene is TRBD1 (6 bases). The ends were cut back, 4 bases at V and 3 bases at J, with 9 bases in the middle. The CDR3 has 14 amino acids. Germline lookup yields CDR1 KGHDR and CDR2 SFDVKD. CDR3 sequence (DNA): TGTGCCACCAGTGAGCCACAGGGCTACAATGAGCAGTTCTTC. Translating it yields CATSEPQGYNEQFF.

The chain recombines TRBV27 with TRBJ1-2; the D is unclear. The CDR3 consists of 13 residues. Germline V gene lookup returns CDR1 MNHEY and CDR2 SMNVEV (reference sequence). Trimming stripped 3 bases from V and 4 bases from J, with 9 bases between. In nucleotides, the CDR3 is TGTGCCAGCAGTTTGGCGGGCGGCTATGGCTACACCTTC. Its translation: CASSLAGGYGYTF.

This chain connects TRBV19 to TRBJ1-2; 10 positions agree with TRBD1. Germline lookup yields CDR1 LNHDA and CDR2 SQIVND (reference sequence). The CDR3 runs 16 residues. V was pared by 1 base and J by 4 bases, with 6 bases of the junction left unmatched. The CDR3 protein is CASSIGSGQGIYGYTF. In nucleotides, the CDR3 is TGTGCCAGTAGTATAGGGTCGGGACAGGGGATCTATGGCTACACCTTC.

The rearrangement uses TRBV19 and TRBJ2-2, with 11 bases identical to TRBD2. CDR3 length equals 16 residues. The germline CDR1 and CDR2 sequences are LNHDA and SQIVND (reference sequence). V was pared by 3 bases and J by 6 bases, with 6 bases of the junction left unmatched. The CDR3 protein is CASSIVGTSGPGELFF. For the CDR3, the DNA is TGTGCCAGTAGTATCGTCGGGACTAGCGGACCCGGGGAGCTGTTTTTT.

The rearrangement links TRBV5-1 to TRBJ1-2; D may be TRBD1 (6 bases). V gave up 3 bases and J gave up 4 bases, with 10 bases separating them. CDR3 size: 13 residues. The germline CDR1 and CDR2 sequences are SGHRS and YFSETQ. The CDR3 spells CASSSGELYGYTF. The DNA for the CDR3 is TGCGCCAGCAGCTCAGGGGAACTCTATGGCTACACCTTC.

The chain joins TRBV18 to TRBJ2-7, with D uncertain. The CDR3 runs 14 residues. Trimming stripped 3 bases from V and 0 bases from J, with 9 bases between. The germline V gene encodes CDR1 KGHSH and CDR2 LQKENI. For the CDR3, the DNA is TGTGCCAGCTCACCCCCAGGAAACTCCTACGAGCAGTACTTC. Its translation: CASSPPGNSYEQYF. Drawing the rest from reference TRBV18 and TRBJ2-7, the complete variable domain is NAGVMQNPRHLVRRRGQEARLRCSPMKGHSHVYWYRQLPEEGLKFMVYLQKENIIDESGMPKERFSAEFPKEGPSILRIQQVVRGDSAAYFCASSPPGNSYEQYFGPGTRLTVT.

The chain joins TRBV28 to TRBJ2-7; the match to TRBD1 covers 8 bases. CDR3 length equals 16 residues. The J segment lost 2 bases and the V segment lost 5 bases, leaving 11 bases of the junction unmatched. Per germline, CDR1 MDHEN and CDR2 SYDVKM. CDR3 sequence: CASSRRGRGPTYEQYF. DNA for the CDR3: TGTGCCAGCAGTAGGCGAGGCAGGGGGCCTACCTACGAGCAGTACTTC.

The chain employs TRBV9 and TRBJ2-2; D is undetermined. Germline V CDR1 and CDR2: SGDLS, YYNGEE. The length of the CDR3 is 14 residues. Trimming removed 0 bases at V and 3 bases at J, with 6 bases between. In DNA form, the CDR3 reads TGTGCCAGCAGCGTAGGACGGGACACCGGGGAGCTGTTTTTT. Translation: CASSVGRDTGELFF.

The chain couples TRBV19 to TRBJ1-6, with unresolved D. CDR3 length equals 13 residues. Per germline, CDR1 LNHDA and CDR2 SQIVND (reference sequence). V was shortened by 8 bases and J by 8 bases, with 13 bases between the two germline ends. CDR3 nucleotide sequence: TGTGCCAGTGGACTAGCCAAGGATTCACCCCTCCACTTT. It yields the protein CASGLAKDSPLHF.

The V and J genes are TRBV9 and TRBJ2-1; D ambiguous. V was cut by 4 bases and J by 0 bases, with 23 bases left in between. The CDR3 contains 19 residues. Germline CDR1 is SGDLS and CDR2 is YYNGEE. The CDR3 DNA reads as TGTGCCAGCAGCCTCAGCGCCGTCCTGCCTTCTCGCTCCTACAATGAGCAGTTCTTC. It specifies CASSLSAVLPSRSYNEQFF.

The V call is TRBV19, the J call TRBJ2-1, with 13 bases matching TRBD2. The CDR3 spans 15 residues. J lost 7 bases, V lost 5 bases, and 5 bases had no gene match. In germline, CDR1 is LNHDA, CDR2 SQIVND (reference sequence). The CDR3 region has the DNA TGTGCCAGTAGTCGGACTAGCGGGGGCCGGAATGAGCAGTTCTTC. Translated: CASSRTSGGRNEQFF.

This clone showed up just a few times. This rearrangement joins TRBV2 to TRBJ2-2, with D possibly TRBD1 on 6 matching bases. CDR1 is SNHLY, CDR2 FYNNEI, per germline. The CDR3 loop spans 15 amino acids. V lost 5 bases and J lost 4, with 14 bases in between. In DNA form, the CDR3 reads TGTGCCAGCAGTTCTGTCAGGGGTGGCACCGGGGAGCTGTTTTTT. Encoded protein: CASSSVRGGTGELFF.

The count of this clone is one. The CDR3, as DNA: TGTGCCTGGAGTGGGACAAGCACCGGGGAGCTGTTTTTT. The encoded protein is CAWSGTSTGELFF. The chain uses TRBV30 and TRBJ2-2, with D possibly being TRBD1 (5 bases). Trimming removed 1 base at V and 4 bases at J, with 7 bases between. CDR3 size: 13 residues. CDR1 and CDR2 (germline): GTSNPN, SVGIG (reference sequence).

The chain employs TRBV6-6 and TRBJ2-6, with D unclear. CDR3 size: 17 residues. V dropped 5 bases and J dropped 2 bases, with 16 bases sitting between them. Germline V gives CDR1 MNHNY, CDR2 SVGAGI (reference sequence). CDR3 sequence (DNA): TGTGCCAGCAGTCCACTGACCCCAGGAACTGGGGCCAACGTCCTGACTTTC. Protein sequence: CASSPLTPGTGANVLTF.

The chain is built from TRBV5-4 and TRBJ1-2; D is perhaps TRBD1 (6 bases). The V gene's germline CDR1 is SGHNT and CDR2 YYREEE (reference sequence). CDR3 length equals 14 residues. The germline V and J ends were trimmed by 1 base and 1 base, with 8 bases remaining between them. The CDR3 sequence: CASSLRGINYGYTF. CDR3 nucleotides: TGTGCCAGCAGCTTGAGGGGGATTAACTATGGCTACACCTTC.

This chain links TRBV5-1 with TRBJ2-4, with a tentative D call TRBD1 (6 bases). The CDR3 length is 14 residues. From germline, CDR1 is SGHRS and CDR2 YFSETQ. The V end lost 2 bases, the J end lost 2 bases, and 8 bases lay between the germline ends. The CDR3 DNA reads TGCGCCAGCAGCTTCGACAGGCCCAAAAACATTCAGTACTTC. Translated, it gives CASSFDRPKNIQYF. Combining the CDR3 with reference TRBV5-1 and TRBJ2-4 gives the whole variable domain KAGVTQTPRYLIKTRGQQVTLSCSPISGHRSVSWYQQTPGQGLQFLFEYFSETQRNKGNFPGRFSGRQFSNSRSEMNVSTLELGDSALYLCASSFDRPKNIQYFGAGTRLSVL.

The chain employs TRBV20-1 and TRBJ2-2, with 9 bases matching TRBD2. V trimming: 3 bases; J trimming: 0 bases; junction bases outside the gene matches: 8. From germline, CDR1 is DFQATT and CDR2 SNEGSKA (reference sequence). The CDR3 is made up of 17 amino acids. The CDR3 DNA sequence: TGCAGTGCTAGTTTGCGCGGGAGGGCCGCGAACACCGGGGAGCTGTTTTTT. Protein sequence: CSASLRGRAANTGELFF.

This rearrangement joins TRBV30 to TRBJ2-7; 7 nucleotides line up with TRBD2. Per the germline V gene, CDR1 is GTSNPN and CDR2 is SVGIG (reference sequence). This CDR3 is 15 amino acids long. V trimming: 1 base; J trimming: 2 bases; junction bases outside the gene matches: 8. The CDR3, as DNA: TGTGCCTGGAGTGCTCTAGCGGACTACACCTACGAGCAGTACTTC. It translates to CAWSALADYTYEQYF.

The CDR3 loop reads CASSRTGDRAGELFF. CDR3 nucleotide sequence: TGTGCCAGCAGCCGGACAGGGGACAGGGCCGGGGAGCTGTTTTTT. The V call is TRBV3-1 (or the pseudogene TRBV3-2), the J call TRBJ2-2; TRBD1 aligns across 9 bases. The CDR3 totals 15 residues. V shed 4 bases and J 6 bases; nucleotides not matched to a gene: 6. Germline assignment: CDR1 LGHDT and CDR2 YNNKEL (reference sequence).

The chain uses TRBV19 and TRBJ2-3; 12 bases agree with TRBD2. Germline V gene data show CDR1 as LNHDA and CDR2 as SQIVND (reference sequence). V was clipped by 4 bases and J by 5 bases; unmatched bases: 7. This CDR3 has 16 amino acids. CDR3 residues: CASSSRLAGDRDTQYF. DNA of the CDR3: TGTGCCAGTAGTAGCCGACTAGCGGGGGACAGAGATACGCAGTATTTT.

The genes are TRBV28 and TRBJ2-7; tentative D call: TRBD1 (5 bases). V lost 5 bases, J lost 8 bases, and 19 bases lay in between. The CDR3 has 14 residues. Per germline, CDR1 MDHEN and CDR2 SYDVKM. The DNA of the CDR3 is TGTGCCAGCAGTCTTCCTTCCCAGGGTGGAAAGCAGTACTTC. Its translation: CASSLPSQGGKQYF.

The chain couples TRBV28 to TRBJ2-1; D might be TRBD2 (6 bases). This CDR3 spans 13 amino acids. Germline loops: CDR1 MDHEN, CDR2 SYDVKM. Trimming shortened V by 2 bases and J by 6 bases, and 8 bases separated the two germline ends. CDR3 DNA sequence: TGTGCCAGCAGTTTAGGGGGAGGCAATGAGCAGTTCTTC. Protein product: CASSLGGGNEQFF.

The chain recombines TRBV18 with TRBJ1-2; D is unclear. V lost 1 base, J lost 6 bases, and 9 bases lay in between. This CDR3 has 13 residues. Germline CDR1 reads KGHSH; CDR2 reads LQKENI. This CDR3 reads CASSPRGENGYTF. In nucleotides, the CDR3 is TGTGCCAGCTCACCACGTGGAGAGAATGGCTACACCTTC.

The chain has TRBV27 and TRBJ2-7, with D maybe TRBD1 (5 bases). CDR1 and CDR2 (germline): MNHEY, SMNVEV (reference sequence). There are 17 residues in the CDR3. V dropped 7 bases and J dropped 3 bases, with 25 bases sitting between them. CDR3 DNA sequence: TGTGCCAGCACTAGGGGTTTTCCGGCTCGTTTTAACTACGAGCAGTACTTC. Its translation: CASTRGFPARFNYEQYF.

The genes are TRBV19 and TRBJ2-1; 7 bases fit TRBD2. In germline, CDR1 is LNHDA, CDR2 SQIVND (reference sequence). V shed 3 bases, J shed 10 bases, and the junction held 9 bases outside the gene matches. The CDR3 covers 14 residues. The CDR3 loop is CASSIPGREGEQFF. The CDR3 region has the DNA TGTGCCAGTAGTATCCCGGGGAGGGAAGGGGAGCAGTTCTTC. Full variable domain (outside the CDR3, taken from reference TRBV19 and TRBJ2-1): DGGITQSPKYLFRKEGQNVTLSCEQNLNHDAMYWYRQDPGQGLRLIYYSQIVNDFQKGDIAEGYSVSREKKESFPLTVTSAQKNPTAFYLCASSIPGREGEQFFGPGTRLTVL.

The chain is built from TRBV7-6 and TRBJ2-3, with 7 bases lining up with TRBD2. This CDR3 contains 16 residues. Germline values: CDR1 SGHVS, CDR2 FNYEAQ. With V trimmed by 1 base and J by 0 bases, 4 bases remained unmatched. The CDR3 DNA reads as TGTGCCAGCAGCTTAGTGCTAGCGGATAGCACAGATACGCAGTATTTT. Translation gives CASSLVLADSTDTQYF.

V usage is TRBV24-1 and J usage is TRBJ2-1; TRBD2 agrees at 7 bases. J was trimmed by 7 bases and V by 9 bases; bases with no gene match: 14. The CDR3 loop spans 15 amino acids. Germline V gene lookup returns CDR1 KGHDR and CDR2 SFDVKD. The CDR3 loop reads CATSGGLTSKNEQFF. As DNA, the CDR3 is TGTGCCACCTCGGGGGGACTCACGAGTAAGAATGAGCAGTTCTTC.

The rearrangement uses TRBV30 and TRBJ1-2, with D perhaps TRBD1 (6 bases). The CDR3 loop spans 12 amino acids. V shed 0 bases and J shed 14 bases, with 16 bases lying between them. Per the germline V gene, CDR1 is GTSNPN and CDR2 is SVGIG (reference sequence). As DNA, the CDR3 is TGTGCCTGGAGTGTTGGGTCAGGGGACGAAACCTTC. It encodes CAWSVGSGDETF.